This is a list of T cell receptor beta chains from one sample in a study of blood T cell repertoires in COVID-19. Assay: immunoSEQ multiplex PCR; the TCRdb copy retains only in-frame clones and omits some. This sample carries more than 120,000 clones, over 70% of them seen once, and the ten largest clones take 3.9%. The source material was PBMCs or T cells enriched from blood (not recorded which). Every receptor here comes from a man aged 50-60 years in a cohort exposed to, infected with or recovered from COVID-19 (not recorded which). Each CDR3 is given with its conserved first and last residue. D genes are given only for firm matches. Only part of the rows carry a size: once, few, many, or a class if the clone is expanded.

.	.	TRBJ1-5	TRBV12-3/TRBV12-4	CASRSGVQPQHF	TGTGCCAGCAGGTCAGGGGTTCAGCCCCAGCATTTT
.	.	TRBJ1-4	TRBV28	CASSPAGRAEKLFF	TGTGCCAGCAGTCCTGCGGGGAGGGCTGAAAAACTGTTTTTT
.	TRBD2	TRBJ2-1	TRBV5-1	CASSLGGTSSYNEQFF	TGCGCCAGCAGCTTGGGAGGGACTAGCTCGTACAATGAGCAGTTCTTC
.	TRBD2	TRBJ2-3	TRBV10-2	CASSESAGGDLSTDTQYF	TGCGCCAGCAGTGAGTCGGCGGGGGGGGACCTCAGCACAGATACGCAGTATTTT
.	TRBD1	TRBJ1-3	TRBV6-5	CASSLQGAHGNTIYF	TGTGCCAGCAGTCTACAGGGGGCGCACGGAAACACCATATATTTT
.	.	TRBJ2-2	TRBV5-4	CASSFTGDTGELFF	TGTGCCAGCAGCTTTACGGGAGACACCGGGGAGCTGTTTTTT
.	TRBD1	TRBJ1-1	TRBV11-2	CASSLGRDRATYTEAFF	TGTGCCAGCAGCTTAGGAAGGGACAGGGCAACCTACACTGAAGCTTTCTTT
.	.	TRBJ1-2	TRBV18	CASSPGTERGYTF	TGTGCCAGCTCACCCGGGACTGAACGGGGCTACACCTTC
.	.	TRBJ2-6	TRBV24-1	CATSDFLGGANVLTF	TGTGCCACCAGTGATTTCCTCGGGGGGGCCAACGTCCTGACTTTC
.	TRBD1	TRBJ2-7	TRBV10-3	CAISPSPGQGENEQYF	TGTGCCATCAGCCCCAGCCCGGGACAGGGGGAAAACGAGCAGTACTTC
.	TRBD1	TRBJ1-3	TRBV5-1	CASSLQGAVGTSGNTIYF	TGCGCCAGCAGCTTACAGGGGGCAGTGGGTACCTCTGGAAACACCATATATTTT
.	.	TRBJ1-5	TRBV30	CAWSVAGVAQPQHF	TGTGCCTGGAGTGTCGCAGGGGTGGCTCAGCCCCAGCATTTT
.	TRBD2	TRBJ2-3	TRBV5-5	CASSLGLAGSDTQYF	TGTGCCAGCAGCTTGGGGCTAGCGGGATCCGATACGCAGTATTTT
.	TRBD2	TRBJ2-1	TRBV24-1	CATSLDGGGFDNEQFF	TGTGCCACCTCTCTGGACGGGGGGGGGTTCGACAATGAGCAGTTCTTC
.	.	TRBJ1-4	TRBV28	CASSLNSGQGRAKLFF	TGTGCCAGCAGTTTAAATAGCGGGCAGGGAAGGGCAAAACTGTTTTTT
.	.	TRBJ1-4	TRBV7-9	CASTLAGVNEKLFF	TGTGCCAGCACCCTGGCGGGGGTTAATGAAAAACTGTTTTTT
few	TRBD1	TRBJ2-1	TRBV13	CASSTIPGQGDNEQFF	TGTGCCAGCAGCACGATCCCGGGACAGGGGGACAATGAGCAGTTCTTC
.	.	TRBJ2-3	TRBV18	CASSKDKLSTDTQYF	TGTGCCAGCTCAAAAGACAAACTTAGCACAGATACGCAGTATTTT
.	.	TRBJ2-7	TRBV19	CASSIQGSYEQYF	TGTGCCAGTAGTATCCAGGGAAGCTACGAGCAGTACTTC
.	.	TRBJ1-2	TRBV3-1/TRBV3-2	CASSQEVLTRGGYTF	TGTGCCAGCAGCCAAGAAGTGCTGACTCGGGGTGGCTACACCTTC
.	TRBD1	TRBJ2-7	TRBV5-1	CASSLDRGEQYF	TGCGCCAGCAGCTTGGACAGGGGCGAGCAGTACTTC
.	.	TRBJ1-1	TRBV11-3	CASSLDPGPWYLNTEAFF	TGTGCCAGCAGCTTAGATCCAGGGCCTTGGTACCTGAACACTGAAGCTTTCTTT
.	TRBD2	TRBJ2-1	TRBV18	CASSERGGIDEQFF	TGTGCCAGCTCAGAGCGGGGGGGCATTGATGAGCAGTTCTTC
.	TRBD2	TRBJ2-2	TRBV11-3	CASSLGPGGGSTGELFF	TGTGCCAGCAGCTTAGGGCCGGGAGGAGGGAGCACCGGGGAGCTGTTTTTT
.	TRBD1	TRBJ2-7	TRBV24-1	CATSDSGTGSAPDNYEQYF	TGTGCCACCAGTGATTCTGGGACAGGTAGTGCTCCAGACAACTACGAGCAGTACTTC
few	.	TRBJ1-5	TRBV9	CASSASTGSGQPQHF	TGTGCCAGCAGCGCCTCGACAGGTTCGGGGCAGCCCCAGCATTTT
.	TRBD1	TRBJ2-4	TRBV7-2	CASSGRDRVKNIQYF	TGTGCCAGCAGTGGAAGGGACAGGGTCAAAAACATTCAGTACTTC
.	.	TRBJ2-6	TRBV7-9	CASSLYLGGANVLTF	TGTGCCAGCAGCCTATACTTGGGCGGGGCCAACGTCCTGACTTTC
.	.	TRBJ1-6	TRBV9	CASSLTSYNSPLHF	TGTGCCAGCAGCCTAACCTCCTATAATTCACCCCTCCACTTT
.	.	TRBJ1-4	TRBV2	CASSEFQNEKLFF	TGTGCCAGCAGTGAGTTCCAGAATGAAAAACTGTTTTTT
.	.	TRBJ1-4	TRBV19	CASSRYYTTNEKLFF	TGTGCCAGTAGTCGCTACTATACAACTAATGAAAAACTGTTTTTT
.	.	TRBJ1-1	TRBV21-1	CASSKRTLGHMNTEAFF	TGTGCCAGCAGCAAAAGGACTTTGGGACACATGAACACTGAAGCTTTCTTT
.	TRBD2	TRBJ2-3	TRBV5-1	CASSPGGWISGRYTDTQYF	TGCGCCAGCAGCCCGGGAGGTTGGATTAGCGGGAGGTACACAGATACGCAGTATTTT
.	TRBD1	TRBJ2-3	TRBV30	CAWSSRTGPDTQYF	TGTGCCTGGAGTTCCCGGACAGGGCCAGATACGCAGTATTTT
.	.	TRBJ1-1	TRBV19	CASSIPPLVWGRRVSTEAFF	TGTGCCAGTAGTATTCCCCCCCTCGTCTGGGGGCGCAGGGTGAGCACTGAAGCTTTCTTT
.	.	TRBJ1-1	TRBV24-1	CATRTGFSTEAFF	TGTGCCACCCGAACGGGGTTTTCCACTGAAGCTTTCTTT
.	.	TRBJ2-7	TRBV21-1	CASSKRCFLTSGTYEQYF	TGTGCCAGCAGCAAAAGATGTTTTCTGACTAGCGGCACCTACGAGCAGTACTTC
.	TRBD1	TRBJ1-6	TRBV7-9	CASSPDRGKGSPLHF	TGTGCCAGCAGCCCGGACAGGGGAAAGGGGTCACCCCTCCACTTT
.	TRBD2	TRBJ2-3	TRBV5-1	CASSFKSTSGGTDTQYF	TGCGCCAGCAGCTTTAAGTCAACTAGCGGAGGTACAGATACGCAGTATTTT
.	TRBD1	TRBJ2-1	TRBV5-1	CASSLAGQVNEQFF	TGCGCCAGCAGCTTGGCAGGACAGGTAAATGAGCAGTTCTTC
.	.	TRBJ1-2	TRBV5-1	CASSSDWALDGYTF	TGCGCCAGCAGCTCGGACTGGGCGCTGGATGGCTACACCTTC
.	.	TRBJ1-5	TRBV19	CASSIDRINQPQHF	TGTGCCAGTAGTATAGACAGGATAAATCAGCCCCAGCATTTT
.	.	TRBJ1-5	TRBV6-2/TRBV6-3	CASSSPGPSNQPQHF	TGTGCCAGCAGTTCTCCAGGGCCTAGCAATCAGCCCCAGCATTTT
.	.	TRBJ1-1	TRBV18	CASSPGAGPEAFF	TGTGCCAGCTCACCAGGGGCAGGTCCTGAAGCTTTCTTT
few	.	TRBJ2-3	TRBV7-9	CASSGDLEVSDTQYF	TGTGCCAGCAGCGGGGACTTGGAAGTGTCGGATACGCAGTATTTT
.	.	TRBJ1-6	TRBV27	CASSFKGRGTPLHF	TGTGCCAGCAGTTTTAAGGGCAGAGGGACACCCCTCCACTTT
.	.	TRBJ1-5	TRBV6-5	CASSYSPPGSNQPQHF	TGTGCCAGCAGTTACTCTCCACCAGGGAGCAATCAGCCCCAGCATTTT
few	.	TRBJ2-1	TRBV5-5	CASSLGVVSSYNEQFF	TGTGCCAGCAGCTTGGGAGTCGTGAGCTCCTACAATGAGCAGTTCTTC
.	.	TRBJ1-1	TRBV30	CAWSVTQITHTEAFF	TGTGCCTGGAGTGTGACTCAGATAACTCACACTGAAGCTTTCTTT
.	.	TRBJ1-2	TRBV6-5	CASSYGVLDGYTF	TGTGCCAGCAGTTACGGGGTACTAGATGGCTACACCTTC
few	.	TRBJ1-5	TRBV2	CASSDSNQPQHF	TGTGCCAGCAGTGACAGTAATCAGCCCCAGCATTTT
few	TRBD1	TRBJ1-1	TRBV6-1	CASSGLRGRRAGLEAFF	TGTGCCAGCAGTGGACTCAGGGGGCGTAGAGCGGGCCTCGAAGCTTTCTTT
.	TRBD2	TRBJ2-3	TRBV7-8	CASSPRGGLAADTQYF	TGTGCCAGCAGCCCTAGGGGGGGACTAGCCGCAGATACGCAGTATTTT
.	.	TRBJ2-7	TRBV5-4	CASSLTRGSWYEQYF	TGTGCCAGCAGCTTGACACGAGGTTCATGGTACGAGCAGTACTTC